A selection of T cell receptor beta chains follows, all from one sample in a study of metastatic and nonmetastatic thyroid tumors. TCRdb re-clonotyped the PCR reads through MiXCR. The top ten clones hold about 11% of a sample with roughly 9,900 clones, 28% of them seen once. Sequencing input: tumor tissue. The receptors were gathered from a male donor with papillary thyroid cancer or a benign thyroid nodule (not recorded which). Some clones in this sample may be carry-over from other donors' samples. CDR3s include the opening cysteine and the closing phenylalanine or tryptophan. The D gene is left open where the match is weak. Expanded clones are given a class, and other clones once, few, many or no size at all.

J gene | clone size | V gene | D gene | CDR3 DNA | CDR3 protein
TRBJ1-2 | - | TRBV25-1 | - | TGTGCCACCCTTTCCGGGGCAGGGTATTATGGCTACACCTTC | CATLSGAGYYGYTF
TRBJ2-7 | - | TRBV9 | - | TGTGCCAGCAGCGCCCAAAAGGGGCCTTCCTACGAGCAGTACTTC | CASSAQKGPSYEQYF
TRBJ2-3 | few | TRBV7-3 | - | TGTGCCAGCAGCCAACTATCCTCCCTCACAGATACGCAGTATTTT | CASSQLSSLTDTQYF
TRBJ1-6 | - | TRBV7-2 | - | TGTGCCAGCAGCTTCAGGGCTGATAATTCACCCCTCCACTTT | CASSFRADNSPLHF
TRBJ2-4 | - | TRBV7-8 | - | TGTGCCAGCAGCTTAATGGGGGGCGCGAGAAACATTCAGTACTTC | CASSLMGGARNIQYF
TRBJ1-3 | few | TRBV6-1 | - | TGTGCCAGCAGGATTGGAAACACCATATATTTT | CASRIGNTIYF
TRBJ2-2 | many | TRBV3-1 | - | TGTGCCAGCAGCCACAAGAAGATCCCCGGGGAGCTGTTTTTT | CASSHKKIPGELFF
TRBJ2-5 | few | TRBV6-1 | - | TGTGCCAGCAGTGAAGGGGGTGGTGAATTCCAAGAGACCCAGTACTTC | CASSEGGGEFQETQYF
TRBJ1-5 | few | TRBV7-8 | - | TGTGCCAGCAGCTTAGCGGTAAGCCCGGAGGGCAATCAGCCCCAGCATTTT | CASSLAVSPEGNQPQHF
TRBJ1-5 | medium-sized | TRBV2 | - | TGTGCCAGCAGCAGGGAAGGGAATCAGCCCCAGCATTTT | CASSREGNQPQHF
TRBJ2-7 | few | TRBV10-3 | - | TGTGCCATCAGTGGCGGGGACTACGAGCAGTACTTC | CAISGGDYEQYF
TRBJ1-1 | - | TRBV28 | TRBD1 | TGTGCCAGCAGCGACAGGGGGAGCGCTGCTTTATTT | CASSDRGSAALF
TRBJ2-2 | - | TRBV14 | TRBD2 | TGTGCCAGCAGCCCTCCCGCGGGACTAGCGAACACCGGGGAGCTGTTTTTT | CASSPPAGLANTGELFF
TRBJ2-7 | - | TRBV27 | - | TGTGCCAGCAGTTATCAGGGGAAAGCCTACGAGCAGTACTTC | CASSYQGKAYEQYF
TRBJ1-3 | - | TRBV6-2/TRBV6-3 | - | TGTGCCAGCAGTTACTCGGGCTTACAGTCTGGAAACACCATATATTTT | CASSYSGLQSGNTIYF
TRBJ2-3 | many | TRBV2 | - | TGTGCCTGCGCTCATGAGGCGACGCAGTATTTT | CACAHEATQYF
TRBJ1-5 | many | TRBV4-3 | TRBD1 | TGCGCCAGCAGCCAAGATGGGACAGGTCCTCAGCCCCAGCATTTT | CASSQDGTGPQPQHF
TRBJ1-5 | medium-sized | TRBV7-2 | - | TGTGCCAGCAGCCCACTGGGACAGCCCCAGCATTTT | CASSPLGQPQHF
TRBJ2-7 | - | TRBV3-1 | - | TGTGCCATCAGCCTGAGAGGGATCGAGCAGTACTTC | CAISLRGIEQYF
TRBJ2-5 | - | TRBV19 | - | TGTGCCAGTAGTGTTAGCGGTATCGGCTGGGAGACCCAGTACTTC | CASSVSGIGWETQYF
TRBJ2-3 | medium-sized | TRBV24-1 | TRBD1 | TGTGCCACCTCTGGACAGGGTTTGGACACAGATACGCAGTATTTT | CATSGQGLDTDTQYF
TRBJ1-1 | medium-sized | TRBV20-1 | TRBD1 | TGCAGTGCTAGAAACTTCCAGGGGGTTAACACTGAAGCTTTCTTT | CSARNFQGVNTEAFF
TRBJ1-1 | few | TRBV19 | - | TGTGCCAGTACGGGATCCATGAACACTGAAGCTTTCTTT | CASTGSMNTEAFF
TRBJ2-7 | - | TRBV7-8 | - | TGTGCCAGCAGCTTCCGAAGGAACTCCTACGAGCAGTACTTC | CASSFRRNSYEQYF
TRBJ1-2 | - | TRBV4-3 | TRBD1 | TGCGCCAGCAGCCAGGATACTATTACAGGGGGCTATAACTATGGCTACACCTTC | CASSQDTITGGYNYGYTF
TRBJ1-1 | many | TRBV4-1 | TRBD1 | TGCGCCAGCAGCCAAGATGGGACAGGTACTGAAGCTTTCTTT | CASSQDGTGTEAFF
TRBJ1-5 | medium-sized | TRBV28 | TRBD1 | TGTGCCAGCAGTTCAGGGACAGGGAGAGGGCAGCCCCAGCATTTT | CASSSGTGRGQPQHF
TRBJ2-2 | few | TRBV15 | - | TGTGCCACCAGCAGTGGCAGCGTCACCGGGGAGCTGTTTTTT | CATSSGSVTGELFF
TRBJ1-3 | few | TRBV7-6 | - | TGTGCCAGCAGCACCACAGTCTCTGGAAACACCATATATTTT | CASSTTVSGNTIYF
TRBJ2-1 | many | TRBV9 | TRBD2 | TGTGCCAGCAGCGTACCAGGGACTAGCGGACCCTCTTTACGGGACAATGAGCAGTTCTTC | CASSVPGTSGPSLRDNEQFF
TRBJ2-7 | - | TRBV7-6 | TRBD1 | TGTGCCAGCAGCCCTACAGGGGGCGAGCAGTACTTC | CASSPTGGEQYF
TRBJ2-2 | - | TRBV5-6 | - | TGTGCCAGCAGCTCTACTAGCAGATCGAACACCGGGGAGCTGTTTTTT | CASSSTSRSNTGELFF
TRBJ2-5 | medium-sized | TRBV4-3 | - | TGCGCCAGCAGCCAAGGTCCCGGGAGCCAAGAGACCCAGTACTTC | CASSQGPGSQETQYF
TRBJ2-1 | once | TRBV20-1 | TRBD2 | TGCAGTGCTCTCCCCCGTAGCGGGCTAAACGGGGACAATGAGCAGTTCTTC | CSALPRSGLNGDNEQFF
TRBJ2-5 | few | TRBV24-1 | - | TGTGCCACCAGTGAATTCAGGGAGGTGGAGACCCAGTACTTC | CATSEFREVETQYF
TRBJ1-2 | few | TRBV28 | - | TGTGCCAGCATCCAGGGAGGACCTTACTATGGCTACACCTTC | CASIQGGPYYGYTF
TRBJ2-2 | medium-sized | TRBV27 | - | TGTGCCAGCAGTTTTTCAGTCACCGGGGAGCTGTTTTTT | CASSFSVTGELFF
TRBJ1-6 | - | TRBV20-1 | - | TGCAGTGCTCGTCAGGGGAGGGATTCACCCCTCCACTTT | CSARQGRDSPLHF
TRBJ2-5 | many | TRBV7-9 | - | TGTGCCAGCATCACTTTTCTCGGTGGGGGCCAAGAGACCCAGTACTTC | CASITFLGGGQETQYF
TRBJ2-7 | medium-sized | TRBV27 | TRBD1 | TGTGCCAGCAGTTTAGGGAGGGGACAGGGCTACGAGCAGTACTTC | CASSLGRGQGYEQYF
TRBJ1-5 | medium-sized | TRBV20-1 | TRBD1 | TGCAGTGCCGGGACAGGGGGAAATCAGCCCCAGCATTTT | CSAGTGGNQPQHF
TRBJ1-1 | few | TRBV27 | - | TGTGCCAGCAGTTTAGAGGGGCTTTCGACTGAAGCTTTCTTT | CASSLEGLSTEAFF
TRBJ2-1 | - | TRBV10-3 | TRBD2 | TGTGCCGTCAGAGGACTAGCTGACAATGAGCAGTTCTTC | CAVRGLADNEQFF
TRBJ2-7 | medium-sized | TRBV7-3 | TRBD2 | TGTGCCAGCAGCTTGTCAGCGGGAGTTTACGAGCAGTACTTC | CASSLSAGVYEQYF
TRBJ2-1 | medium-sized | TRBV7-7 | TRBD1 | TGTGCTAGTGCATTTGACAGGGGCAATGAGCAGTTCTTC | CASAFDRGNEQFF
TRBJ2-3 | many | TRBV6-1 | TRBD2 | TGTGCCAGCAGTTTTGGTACTAGCGGTTACACAGATACGCAGTATTTT | CASSFGTSGYTDTQYF
TRBJ1-2 | medium-sized | TRBV7-2 | - | TGTGCCAGCAGCTTAAACGTCGGGGTTAAATCAGGCTACACCTTC | CASSLNVGVKSGYTF
TRBJ2-1 | - | TRBV20-1 | TRBD2 | TGCAGTGCCAGACTAGCGGGGACCATTACCTCCTTTGAGCAGTTCTTC | CSARLAGTITSFEQFF
TRBJ2-1 | medium-sized | TRBV20-1 | TRBD1 | TGCAGTGCTAGAGCCGTTGACAGGGGGACCAATGAGCAGTTCTTC | CSARAVDRGTNEQFF
TRBJ2-2 | - | TRBV7-2 | TRBD1 | TGTGCCTCAACCGGGACAGTGCTATCTGGCGGGGAGCTGTTTTTT | CASTGTVLSGGELFF
TRBJ1-4 | - | TRBV5-1 | - | TGCGCCAGCAGCTTGGCCGCCAGCGTTGGGAATGAAAAACTGTTTTTT | CASSLAASVGNEKLFF
TRBJ1-2 | many | TRBV4-3 | TRBD1 | TGCGCCAGCAGCCCCGGACAGGGCTTAGGCTACACCTTC | CASSPGQGLGYTF
TRBJ1-2 | - | TRBV20-1 | - | TGCAGTGCTAGAGATAGGGAGGCTCATTATGGCTACACCTTC | CSARDREAHYGYTF